This T cell receptor (beta chain) was retrieved from a study of CD8 T cells in Susac syndrome. Between the trimmed V and J ends, which lost 5 bases and 5 bases, there was a span of 15 bases. Germline CDR1 DFQATT, CDR2 SNEGSKA (reference sequence). The length of the CDR3 is 13 residues. Random-hexamer reverse transcription was applied to about 0.5 to 1 ug RNA. TCRdb re-called the immunoSEQ multiplex PCR reads through MiXCR, storing one row per CDR3 protein. The data show some 120,000 distinct CDR3 sequences, 94% seen once. The sequencing input was CD4+ T cells from PBMCs. The receptor's source is a human donor in good health. The genes are TRBV20-1 and TRBJ1-2; a weak D match, TRBD1 (6 bases). In DNA form, the CDR3 reads TGCAGTGCTCACGGCAGGGGCTCATATGGCTACACCTTC. This translates into CSAHGRGSYGYTF.